The 18 T cell receptor beta chains given below trace back to one sample, sequenced in a study of shared clonotypes between healthy human individuals. Libraries were prepared by immunoSEQ multiplex PCR; TCRdb keeps only in-frame clonotypes and omits some of them. The data show 2 million to 2.5 million clones, 85% to 95% seen once. Material: naive CD4+ T cells from PBMCs. Subset specified: CD45RA+ positively selected. The source is a man aged 18 to 30 in good health. Some clones in this sample may be carry-over from other donors' samples.

DNA for the CDR3: TGTGCCAGCAGTTTCCGACAGGGGAGGAACACTGAAGCTTTCTTT. This codes for CASSFRQGRNTEAFF. The chain combines TRBV6-5 with TRBJ1-1, with 8 bases matching TRBD1. The germline gives CDR1 MNHEY, CDR2 SVGAGI. The CDR3 loop spans 15 amino acids. The J segment lost 1 base and the V segment lost 4 bases, leaving 5 bases of the junction unmatched.

This chain links TRBV28 with TRBJ2-4; a possible D gene is TRBD2 (6 bases). V was pared by 8 bases and J by 10 bases, with 21 bases between. Looked up from germline, CDR1 is MDHEN and CDR2 is SYDVKM. There are 14 residues in the CDR3. The CDR3 DNA reads TGTGCCAGCCGAAGACTAGTATCGGTCTGTATTCAGTACTTC. This gives the protein CASRRLVSVCIQYF.

The V call is TRBV28, the J call TRBJ1-2; the D gene is possibly TRBD1 (6 bases). Germline V lookup: CDR1 MDHEN, CDR2 SYDVKM. CDR3 length: 13 residues. V gave up 6 bases and J gave up 5 bases, with 13 bases separating them. The CDR3 sequence: CASRWGQGYGYTF. As DNA, the CDR3 is TGTGCCAGCAGATGGGGGCAGGGTTATGGCTACACCTTC.

Comment on this clone: The sample holds other DNA sequences that translate to the same CDR3. The rearrangement links TRBV13 to TRBJ1-2; D remains ambiguous. Germline V gene sequence: CDR1 PRHDT, CDR2 FYEKMQ (reference sequence). Trimming pared 0 bases from V and 5 bases from J, leaving 4 bases between. The CDR3 has 12 amino acids. In DNA, the CDR3 is TGTGCCAGCAGCTTAGGAGGTTATGGCTACACCTTC. Its translation is CASSLGGYGYTF.

Notes on this clone: The same CDR3 also results from other DNA sequences found in this sample. The chain employs TRBV7-8 and TRBJ2-7; 9 positions agree with TRBD1. Germline V gene sequence: CDR1 SGHVS, CDR2 FQNEAQ. The CDR3 extends over 14 amino acids. The junction had 4 bases not matched to a gene; V was cut back by 4 bases and J by 3 bases. For the CDR3, the DNA is TGTGCCAGCAGCTCGGGACAGGGAAGCTACGAGCAGTACTTC. Its protein product is CASSSGQGSYEQYF.

The rearrangement joins TRBV19 to TRBJ2-7, with D possibly TRBD1 on 6 matching bases. From germline, CDR1 is LNHDA and CDR2 SQIVND (reference sequence). V shed 1 base and J shed 0 bases, with 10 bases lying between them. The CDR3 is 15 amino acids. CDR3 protein: CASSIGTAYSYEQYF. The CDR3 DNA follows: TGTGCCAGTAGTATAGGGACAGCCTACTCCTACGAGCAGTACTTC.

The J gene is TRBJ2-3, the V gene TRBV5-1; tentative D call: TRBD2 (5 bases). There are 16 residues in the CDR3. Trimming pared 0 bases from V and 1 base from J, leaving 12 bases between. Per the germline V gene, CDR1 is SGHRS and CDR2 is YFSETQ. The CDR3 bases are TGCGCCAGCAGCTTGGCTAGGAGGAAAGGCACAGATACGCAGTATTTT. Its translation is CASSLARRKGTDTQYF.

The chain links TRBV27 to TRBJ2-7; D unresolved. Germline loops: CDR1 MNHEY, CDR2 SMNVEV (reference sequence). This CDR3 spans 12 amino acids. With 4 bases removed from V and 7 bases from J, the gap between germline ends came to 11 bases. CDR3 sequence (DNA): TGTGCCAGCAGTTCAAGAGGCTGGGAGCAGTACTTC. This gives the protein CASSSRGWEQYF.

The rearrangement links TRBV19 to TRBJ1-4; D unresolved. The CDR3 consists of 13 residues. Germline CDR1 and CDR2: LNHDA and SQIVND (reference sequence). The V gene lost 5 bases and the J gene lost 0 bases, with 4 bases spanning the gap. The CDR3 region has the DNA TGTGCCAGTAGTGAGGCAACTAATGAAAAACTGTTTTTT. This translates into CASSEATNEKLFF.

As DNA, the CDR3 is TGTGCCACCACACCCCCAGGTTCGGTCACTGAAGCTTTCTTT. This translates into CATTPPGSVTEAFF. The chain recombines TRBV28 with TRBJ1-1, with D hard to call. The germline CDR1 and CDR2 sequences are MDHEN and SYDVKM. CDR3 length equals 14 residues. The ends were cut back, 10 bases at V and 4 bases at J, with 19 bases in the middle.

This sequence joins TRBV10-3 and TRBJ2-3; D possibly corresponds to TRBD2 (5 bases). The CDR3 has 14 amino acids. Germline CDR1 and CDR2: ENHRY and SYGVKD. V lost 11 bases to trimming and J lost 2 bases, with 17 bases between them. The CDR3, as DNA: TGTGCCGCCCACACGCCGGGGTCCACAGATACGCAGTATTTT. It codes for CAAHTPGSTDTQYF.

This chain joins TRBV11-1 and TRBJ2-1, with a tentative D call TRBD2 (5 bases). CDR3 length equals 15 residues. V was clipped by 5 bases and J by 7 bases, with 18 bases between them. CDR1 SGHAT and CDR2 FQDESV come from the germline V gene (reference sequence). CDR3 bases: TGTGCCAGCAGCCGGAGCGGACGCGGCCAAAATGAGCAGTTCTTC. It encodes CASSRSGRGQNEQFF.

This clone was seen only a few times. The V gene is TRBV19, the J gene TRBJ1-1; D gene ambiguous. The V gene's germline CDR1 is LNHDA and CDR2 SQIVND (reference sequence). The germline V and J ends were trimmed by 7 bases and 4 bases, with 13 bases remaining between them. The CDR3 consists of 13 residues. The CDR3 protein is CASKPTQGTEAFF. CDR3 nucleotides: TGTGCCAGTAAACCAACGCAAGGCACTGAAGCTTTCTTT.

This rearrangement joins TRBV4-1 to TRBJ2-7; 7 nucleotides align to TRBD1. CDR1 is MGHRA and CDR2 is YSYEKL in the germline V gene. The CDR3 contains 15 residues. Trimming at V came to 5 bases and at J to 1 base, leaving 8 bases not matched to a gene. DNA of the CDR3: TGCGCCAGCAGCACCCAAGGGACAGTATCCTACGAGCAGTACTTC. Translation gives CASSTQGTVSYEQYF.

The J gene is TRBJ2-3, the V gene TRBV7-9; TRBD2 matches 7 bases. V shed 4 bases and J 2 bases; nucleotides not matched to a gene: 3. The CDR3 has 14 residues. Germline CDR1 reads SEHNR; CDR2 reads FQNEAQ (reference sequence). The CDR3 sequence is CASSSGLFTDTQYF. Written as DNA, the CDR3 is TGTGCCAGCAGCTCGGGACTATTCACAGATACGCAGTATTTT.

This chain links TRBV28 with TRBJ1-3, with 12 nucleotides matching TRBD1. V lost 4 bases and J lost 3; bases outside the gene matches: 4. CDR3 length: 16 amino acids. Germline CDR1 MDHEN, CDR2 SYDVKM. DNA for the CDR3: TGTGCCAGCAGTTCGGGACAGGGGGCGGGTGGAAACACCATATATTTT. Translating gives CASSSGQGAGGNTIYF.

This clone was seen a few times. The chain is built from TRBV7-9 and TRBJ2-2; D possibly matches TRBD1 or TRBD2 (5 bases each). CDR3 size: 16 residues. Germline V gene lookup returns CDR1 SEHNR and CDR2 FQNEAQ (reference sequence). V lost 5 bases, J lost 0 bases, and 13 bases lay in between. The DNA of the CDR3 is TGTGCCAGCAGCCCATGGGGGAAATCGAACACCGGGGAGCTGTTTTTT. Residues: CASSPWGKSNTGELFF.

This clone was picked up one time. The rearrangement uses TRBV7-9 and TRBJ2-7; 10 bases align to TRBD1. The CDR3 covers 15 residues. Germline assignment: CDR1 SEHNR and CDR2 FQNEAQ (reference sequence). V was clipped by 5 bases and J by 5 bases; unmatched bases: 9. The DNA of the CDR3 is TGTGCCAGCAGCCCCAATTCGGGACAGGGGAACGAGCAGTACTTC. It translates to CASSPNSGQGNEQYF.